This T cell receptor beta chain was recovered during a study of blood T cell repertoires in COVID-19. The CDR3 is made up of 18 amino acids. Looked up from germline, CDR1 is MNHEY and CDR2 is SVGEGT. Trimming took 3 bases from V and 5 from J; bases not matched to a gene: 18. Generated by immunoSEQ multiplex PCR, the TCRdb table keeps only in-frame clones and is missing some. The table has roughly 100,000 clones, roughly nine tenths seen once. The sample was peripheral blood. The rearrangement links TRBV6-2 or TRBV6-3 to TRBJ2-5; 7 bases are shared with TRBD2. The sequence derives from a human donor in a cohort sampled during active COVID-19. CDR3 amino acids: CASSYLEGGPATRETQYF. DNA of the CDR3: TGTGCCAGCAGTTATCTTGAGGGAGGGCCCGCCACCAGGGAGACCCAGTACTTC.